This TCR beta chain derives from a study of T cell responses to AZD1222 COVID-19 vaccine. Regarding the study as a whole: Unmutated variant regions are reportedly the target of nearly half of TCRs that are spike-specific. There were mostly white British donors and more females than males, and clonal diversity was possibly underestimated.

As for this clone: Its antigen is currently unknown.

This table comes from immunoSEQ multiplex PCR, and its TCRdb copy is limited to in-frame clones, with some not included. The table has around 58,000 clones, about 81% seen once. Trimming pared 6 bases from V and 3 bases from J, leaving 15 bases between. The CDR3 length is 15 residues. Per the germline V gene, CDR1 is MNHEY and CDR2 is SVGEGT. V gene TRBV6-2 or TRBV6-3 combines with J gene TRBJ1-5, with TRBD1 as a possible D gene (5 bases). The sequence came from an adult in good health. The input for sequencing was peripheral blood, taken on day 0 of AZD1222 vaccination. The CDR3 protein is CASSPFIGDNQPQHF. The CDR3 DNA follows: TGTGCCAGCAGCCCCTTCATAGGGGACAATCAGCCCCAGCATTTT.